The clone carrying this TCR beta chain turned up a few times. Its antigen is undetermined. V shed 6 bases, J shed 7 bases, and the junction held 17 bases outside the gene matches. Per germline, CDR1 DFQATT and CDR2 SNEGSKA (reference sequence). The CDR3 sequence is 16 residues long. This sample is drawn from a study of post-analysis software for immune sequencing data. Overall study results and limits: A handful of TRBV segments, including TRBV5-6, TRBV5-1 and TRBV20-1, were more frequent in patients than controls.

The authors incorporated unique molecular identifiers into the TCR beta cDNA libraries. TCRdb processed the PCR reads anew with MiXCR; each CDR3 protein has one entry. In the table there are about 540,000 distinct CDR3 sequences, around a third of which are singletons. V usage is TRBV20-1 and J usage is TRBJ2-1, with TRBD2 matching over 8 bases. Sequenced input: blood. The receptor comes from a girl aged 2-17 years with multiple sclerosis. This CDR3 is CSAEDKRGPRENEQFF. The CDR3 nucleotides are TGCAGTGCCGAGGACAAGCGGGGGCCTCGGGAGAATGAGCAGTTCTTC.